The clone carrying this TCR beta chain was observed a single time. The sample originates from a study of shared clonotypes between healthy human individuals. Naive CD8 isolation took CD45RO-negative cells positively selected for CCR7 and excluded terminally differentiated effector memory CD45RA+ cells. CDR1 and CDR2 (germline): SGHRS, YFSETQ. Losses at the gene ends were 0 bases for V and 3 bases for J; bases not matched to a gene: 6. This CDR3 is 15 amino acids long. This table comes from immunoSEQ multiplex PCR, and its TCRdb copy is limited to in-frame clones, with some not included. Of roughly 2.1 million clones in the sample, 85% to 95% were seen once.

V is TRBV5-1 and J is TRBJ2-7, with 7 bases that match TRBD2. Sequencing input: naive CD8+ T cells from PBMCs. This sequence originates from a man between 18 and 35 years old in good health. Some clones in this sample may be carry-over from other donors' samples. The CDR3 DNA sequence: TGCGCCAGCAGCTTGGCCTCAGGGAGGGTCTACGAGCAGTACTTC. The encoded protein is CASSLASGRVYEQYF.